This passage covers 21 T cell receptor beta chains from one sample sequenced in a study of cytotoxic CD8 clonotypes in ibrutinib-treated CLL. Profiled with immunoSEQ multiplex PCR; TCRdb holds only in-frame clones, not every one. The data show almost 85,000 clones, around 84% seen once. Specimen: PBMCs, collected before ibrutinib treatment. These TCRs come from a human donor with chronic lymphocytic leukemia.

The CDR3 bases are TGTGCCAGCAGCCAAGAAAGGAGCAGGATGAGCTCCTACGAGCAGTACTTC. It yields the protein CASSQERSRMSSYEQYF. The chain carries TRBV14 and TRBJ2-7; no firm D call. CDR3 size: 17 residues. V was pared by 0 bases and J by 0 bases, with 15 bases between. Germline V gene sequence: CDR1 SGHDN, CDR2 FVKESK.

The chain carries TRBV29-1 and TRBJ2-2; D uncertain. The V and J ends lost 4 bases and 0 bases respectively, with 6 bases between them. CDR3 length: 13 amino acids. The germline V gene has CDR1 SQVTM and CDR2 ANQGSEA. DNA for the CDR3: TGCAGCGTTGGAAGTACGAACACCGGGGAGCTGTTTTTT. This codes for CSVGSTNTGELFF.

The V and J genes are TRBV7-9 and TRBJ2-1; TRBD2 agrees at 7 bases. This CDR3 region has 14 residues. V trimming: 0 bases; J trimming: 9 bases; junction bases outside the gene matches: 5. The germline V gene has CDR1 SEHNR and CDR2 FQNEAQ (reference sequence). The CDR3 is CASSLASGSVEQFF. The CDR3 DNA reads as TGTGCCAGCAGCTTAGCTAGCGGGTCGGTTGAGCAGTTCTTC.

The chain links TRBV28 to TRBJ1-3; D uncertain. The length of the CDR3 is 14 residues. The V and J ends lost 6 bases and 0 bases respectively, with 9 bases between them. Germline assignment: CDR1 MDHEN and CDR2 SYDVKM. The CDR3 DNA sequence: TGTGCCAGCAGCCGGCCAAGCTCTGGAAACACCATATATTTT. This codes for CASSRPSSGNTIYF.

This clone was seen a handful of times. DNA of the CDR3: TGTGCCAGCAGTTCCCAGGGGCCCCGGGGAATTCAGTACTTC. It translates to CASSSQGPRGIQYF. The gene calls are TRBV2 and TRBJ2-4; a weak D match, TRBD1 (6 bases). Germline V gene data show CDR1 as SNHLY and CDR2 as FYNNEI. V was cut by 5 bases and J by 10 bases, with 18 bases left in between. The CDR3 length is 14 residues.

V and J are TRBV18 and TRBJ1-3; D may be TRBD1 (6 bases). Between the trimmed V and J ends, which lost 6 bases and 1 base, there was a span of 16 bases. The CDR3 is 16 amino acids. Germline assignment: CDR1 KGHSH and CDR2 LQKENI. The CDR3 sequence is CASSPNREVSGNTIYF. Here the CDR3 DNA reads TGTGCCAGCTCCCCGAACAGGGAAGTTTCTGGAAACACCATATATTTT.

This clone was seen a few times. The CDR3 region is CATVTGLAGREQFF. Written as DNA, the CDR3 is TGTGCCACCGTCACCGGACTAGCGGGACGGGAGCAGTTCTTC. The rearrangement uses TRBV6-6 and TRBJ2-1, with 12 positions matching TRBD2. In germline, CDR1 is MNHNY, CDR2 SVGAGI (reference sequence). There are 14 residues in the CDR3. With 10 bases clipped from V and 10 bases from J, the junction kept 11 bases outside the gene matches.

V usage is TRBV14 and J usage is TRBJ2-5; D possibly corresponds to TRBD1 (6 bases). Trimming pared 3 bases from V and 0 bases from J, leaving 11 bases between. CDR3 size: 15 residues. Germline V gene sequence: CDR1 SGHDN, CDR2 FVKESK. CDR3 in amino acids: CASSHTTGNQETQYF. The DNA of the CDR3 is TGTGCCAGCAGCCATACGACAGGAAACCAAGAGACCCAGTACTTC.

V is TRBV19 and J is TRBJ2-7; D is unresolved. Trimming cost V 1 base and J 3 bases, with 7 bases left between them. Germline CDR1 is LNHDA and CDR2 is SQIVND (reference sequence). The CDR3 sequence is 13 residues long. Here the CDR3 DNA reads TGTGCCAGTAGTATAGCCTTAAGCTACGAGCAGTACTTC. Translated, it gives CASSIALSYEQYF.

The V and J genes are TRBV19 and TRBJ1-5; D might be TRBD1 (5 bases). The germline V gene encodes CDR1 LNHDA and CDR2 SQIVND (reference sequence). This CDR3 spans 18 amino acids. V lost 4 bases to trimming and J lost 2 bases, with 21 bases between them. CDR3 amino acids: CASSTPPGPKLGNQPQHF. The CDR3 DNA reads TGTGCCAGTAGTACTCCCCCGGGACCGAAGTTGGGCAATCAGCCCCAGCATTTT.

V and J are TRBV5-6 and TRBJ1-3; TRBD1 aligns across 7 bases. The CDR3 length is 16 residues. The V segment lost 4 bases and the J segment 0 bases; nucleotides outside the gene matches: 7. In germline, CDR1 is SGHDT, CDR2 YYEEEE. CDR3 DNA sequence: TGTGCCAGCAGCGGCCTGGGACAGAGCTCTGGAAACACCATATATTTT. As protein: CASSGLGQSSGNTIYF. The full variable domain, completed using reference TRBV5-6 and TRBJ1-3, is DAGVTQSPTHLIKTRGQQVTLRCSPKSGHDTVSWYQQALGQGPQFIFQYYEEEERQRGNFPDRFSGHQFPNYSSELNVNALLLGDSALYLCASSGLGQSSGNTIYFGEGSWLTVV.

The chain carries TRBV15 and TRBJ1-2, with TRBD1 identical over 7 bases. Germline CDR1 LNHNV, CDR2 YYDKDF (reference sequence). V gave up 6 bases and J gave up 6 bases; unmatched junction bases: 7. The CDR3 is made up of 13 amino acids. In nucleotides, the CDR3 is TGTGCCACCAGTCCAGGGGGGGTGCATGGCTACACCTTC. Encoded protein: CATSPGGVHGYTF.

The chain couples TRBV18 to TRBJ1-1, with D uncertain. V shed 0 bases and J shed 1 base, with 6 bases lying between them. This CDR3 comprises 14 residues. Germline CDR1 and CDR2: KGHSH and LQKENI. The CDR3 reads CASSPPDENTEAFF. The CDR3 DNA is TGTGCCAGCTCACCACCGGACGAGAACACTGAAGCTTTCTTT.

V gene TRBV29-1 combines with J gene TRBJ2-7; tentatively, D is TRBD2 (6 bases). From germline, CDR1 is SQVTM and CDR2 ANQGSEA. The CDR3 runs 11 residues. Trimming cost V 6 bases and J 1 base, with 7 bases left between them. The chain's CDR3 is CSVRGSYEQYF. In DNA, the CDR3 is TGCAGCGTGCGGGGATCCTACGAGCAGTACTTC.

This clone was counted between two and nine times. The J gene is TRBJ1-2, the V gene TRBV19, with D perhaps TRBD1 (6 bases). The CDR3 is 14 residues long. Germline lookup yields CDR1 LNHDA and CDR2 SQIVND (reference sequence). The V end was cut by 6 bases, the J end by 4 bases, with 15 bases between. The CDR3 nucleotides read TGTGCCAGTAGCCCAGGGGTCAGTGTCTATGGCTACACCTTC. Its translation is CASSPGVSVYGYTF.

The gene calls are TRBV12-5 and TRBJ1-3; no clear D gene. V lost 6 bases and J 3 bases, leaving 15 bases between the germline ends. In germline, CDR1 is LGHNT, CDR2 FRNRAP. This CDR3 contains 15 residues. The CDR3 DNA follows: TGTGCTAGTGGCATCTGGACTGACCGTGGAAACACCATATATTTT. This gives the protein CASGIWTDRGNTIYF. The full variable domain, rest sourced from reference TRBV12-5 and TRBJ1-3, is DARVTQTPRHKVTEMGQEVTMRCQPILGHNTVFWYRQTMMQGLELLAYFRNRAPLDDSGMPKDRFSAEMPDATLATLKIQPSEPRDSAVYFCASGIWTDRGNTIYFGEGSWLTVV.

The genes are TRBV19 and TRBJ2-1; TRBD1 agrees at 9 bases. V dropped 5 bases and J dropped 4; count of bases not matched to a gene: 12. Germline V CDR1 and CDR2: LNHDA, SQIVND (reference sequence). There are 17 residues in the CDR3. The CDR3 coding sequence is TGTGCCAGTAGTTCACCGTCGGACAGGGGTCATTACAATGAGCAGTTCTTC. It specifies CASSSPSDRGHYNEQFF.

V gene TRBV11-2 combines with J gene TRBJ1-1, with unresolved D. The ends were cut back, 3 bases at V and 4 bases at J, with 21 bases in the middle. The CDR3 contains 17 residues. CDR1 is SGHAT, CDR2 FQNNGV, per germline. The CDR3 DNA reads TGTGCCAGCAGCTTGAGTATGTTGGCAGCCGGAGGCACTGAAGCTTTCTTT. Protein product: CASSLSMLAAGGTEAFF.

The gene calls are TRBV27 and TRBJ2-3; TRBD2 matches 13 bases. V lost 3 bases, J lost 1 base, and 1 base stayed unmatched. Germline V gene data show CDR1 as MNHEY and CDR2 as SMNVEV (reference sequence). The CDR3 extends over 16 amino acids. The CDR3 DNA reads TGTGCCAGCAGTTTGGGACTAGCGGGACGCACAGATACGCAGTATTTT. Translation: CASSLGLAGRTDTQYF.

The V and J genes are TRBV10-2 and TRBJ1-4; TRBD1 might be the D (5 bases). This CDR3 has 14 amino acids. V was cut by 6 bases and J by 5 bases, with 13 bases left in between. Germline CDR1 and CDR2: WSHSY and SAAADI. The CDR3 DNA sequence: TGCGCCAGCAGGGAGGGGAGTGCCAATGAAAAACTGTTTTTT. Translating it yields CASREGSANEKLFF.

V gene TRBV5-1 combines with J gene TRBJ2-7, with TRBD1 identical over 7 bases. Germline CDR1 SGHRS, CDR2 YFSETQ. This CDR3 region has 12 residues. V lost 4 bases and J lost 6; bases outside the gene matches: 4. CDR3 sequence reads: CASSTDRREQYF. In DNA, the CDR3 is TGCGCCAGCAGCACGGACAGGCGCGAGCAGTACTTC.